A selection of T cell receptor beta chains follows, all from one sample in a study of brain T cells in children with intractable seizures. The data were produced by immunoSEQ multiplex PCR, yet TCRdb's version contains in-frame clones alone and is incomplete. Counted here are 340,000 or so clones, over 90% occurring once; the ten biggest clones make up 5% to 7%. The starting material was peripheral blood, obtained roughly 5 months after surgery. The receptors stem from a boy in the first two years of life with tuberous sclerosis and intractable seizures. The CDR3 runs from the conserved cysteine through the conserved F or W. A D gene is named only where the DNA matches it firmly. A row's size may be missing; if present it is once, few, many or a size class.

v_call: TRBV11-3; clone_size: NA; j_call: TRBJ1-3; d_call: NA; cdr3_aa: CASSLGGRNTIYF; cdr3_nt: TGTGCCAGCAGCTTGGGGGGTAGAAACACCATATATTTT
v_call: TRBV7-9; clone_size: NA; j_call: TRBJ2-7; d_call: NA; cdr3_aa: CASSRRTSYEQYF; cdr3_nt: TGTGCCAGCAGCCGAAGGACTTCCTACGAGCAGTACTTC
v_call: TRBV5-1; clone_size: NA; j_call: TRBJ1-5; d_call: TRBD1; cdr3_aa: CASSLGTGNNQPQHF; cdr3_nt: TGCGCCAGCAGCTTGGGGACAGGGAACAATCAGCCCCAGCATTTT
v_call: TRBV19; clone_size: NA; j_call: TRBJ2-2; d_call: TRBD1; cdr3_aa: CASSIAGGTGELFF; cdr3_nt: TGTGCCAGTAGTATCGCAGGGGGCACCGGGGAGCTGTTTTTT
v_call: TRBV29-1; clone_size: NA; j_call: TRBJ1-1; d_call: NA; cdr3_aa: CSVREGGGDTEAFF; cdr3_nt: TGCAGCGTTCGAGAGGGGGGTGGGGACACTGAAGCTTTCTTT
v_call: TRBV3-1/TRBV3-2; clone_size: NA; j_call: TRBJ2-3; d_call: NA; cdr3_aa: CASSQGTDTQYF; cdr3_nt: TGTGCCAGCAGCCAAGGCACAGATACGCAGTATTTT
v_call: TRBV7-8; clone_size: NA; j_call: TRBJ2-4; d_call: TRBD2; cdr3_aa: CASSGRTRNMADRNIQYF; cdr3_nt: TGTGCCAGCAGCGGACGGACTAGGAACATGGCAGATAGAAACATTCAGTACTTC
v_call: TRBV7-9; clone_size: NA; j_call: TRBJ2-7; d_call: TRBD2; cdr3_aa: CASSLTGGPEQYF; cdr3_nt: TGTGCCAGCAGCTTAACGGGAGGGCCCGAGCAGTACTTC
v_call: TRBV4-1; clone_size: NA; j_call: TRBJ2-2; d_call: TRBD1; cdr3_aa: CASSQDRRQGLSGELFF; cdr3_nt: TGCGCCAGCAGCCAAGATCGGAGACAGGGTTTAAGCGGGGAGCTGTTTTTT
v_call: TRBV19; clone_size: NA; j_call: TRBJ1-2; d_call: NA; cdr3_aa: CASRDSGYGYTF; cdr3_nt: TGTGCCAGTAGGGATTCCGGGTATGGCTACACCTTC
v_call: TRBV6-1; clone_size: once; j_call: TRBJ2-6; d_call: NA; cdr3_aa: CASSERDSGANVLTF; cdr3_nt: TGTGCCAGCAGTGAAAGGGACTCTGGGGCCAACGTCCTGACTTTC
v_call: TRBV5-4; clone_size: NA; j_call: TRBJ2-7; d_call: NA; cdr3_aa: CASSLGQGRTYEQYF; cdr3_nt: TGTGCCAGCAGCTTGGGGCAGGGGAGGACCTACGAGCAGTACTTC
v_call: TRBV7-9; clone_size: NA; j_call: TRBJ2-1; d_call: TRBD2; cdr3_aa: CASSLTLAGVMLQFF; cdr3_nt: TGTGCCAGCAGCTTAACCCTAGCGGGAGTAATGTTGCAGTTCTTC
v_call: TRBV2; clone_size: NA; j_call: TRBJ2-5; d_call: NA; cdr3_aa: CASSAGPSKETQYF; cdr3_nt: TGTGCCAGCAGTGCCGGACCAAGTAAAGAGACCCAGTACTTC
v_call: TRBV4-1; clone_size: NA; j_call: TRBJ2-1; d_call: TRBD1; cdr3_aa: CASSLSGQGASRDEQFF; cdr3_nt: TGCGCCAGCAGCCTGTCAGGACAGGGGGCTTCGAGGGATGAGCAGTTCTTC
v_call: TRBV13; clone_size: NA; j_call: TRBJ2-7; d_call: TRBD2; cdr3_aa: CASSLSASGDYEQYF; cdr3_nt: TGTGCCAGCAGCTTATCTGCTAGCGGGGACTACGAGCAGTACTTC
v_call: TRBV10-3; clone_size: once; j_call: TRBJ2-2; d_call: TRBD2; cdr3_aa: CAISEWISGTNTGELFF; cdr3_nt: TGTGCCATCAGTGAGTGGATTAGCGGGACTAACACCGGGGAGCTGTTTTTT
v_call: TRBV30; clone_size: NA; j_call: TRBJ2-7; d_call: TRBD2; cdr3_aa: CAWSVYGGSLGEQYF; cdr3_nt: TGTGCCTGGAGTGTATACGGCGGGAGCCTTGGCGAGCAGTACTTC
v_call: TRBV27; clone_size: NA; j_call: TRBJ2-3; d_call: TRBD2; cdr3_aa: CASSLGGVGTDTQYF; cdr3_nt: TGTGCCAGCAGTTTGGGGGGGGTCGGGACAGATACGCAGTATTTT
v_call: TRBV5-6; clone_size: NA; j_call: TRBJ2-1; d_call: NA; cdr3_aa: CASSLDINGEQFF; cdr3_nt: TGTGCCAGCAGCTTGGATATTAACGGTGAGCAGTTCTTC
v_call: TRBV10-1; clone_size: NA; j_call: TRBJ2-2; d_call: NA; cdr3_aa: CASSERIGETGELFF; cdr3_nt: TGCGCCAGCAGTGAACGAATCGGAGAGACCGGGGAGCTGTTTTTT
v_call: TRBV19; clone_size: NA; j_call: TRBJ1-5; d_call: NA; cdr3_aa: CASSIDPRGNQPQHF; cdr3_nt: TGTGCCAGTAGTATAGATCCCAGGGGCAATCAGCCCCAGCATTTT
v_call: TRBV7-2; clone_size: NA; j_call: TRBJ2-1; d_call: TRBD2; cdr3_aa: CASSLAGVSGRSWQFF; cdr3_nt: TGTGCCAGCAGCTTAGCGGGCGTTAGCGGGAGGTCTTGGCAGTTCTTC
v_call: TRBV9; clone_size: NA; j_call: TRBJ1-2; d_call: NA; cdr3_aa: CASSVVGGYGYTF; cdr3_nt: TGTGCCAGCAGCGTAGTAGGAGGGTATGGCTACACCTTC
v_call: TRBV5-4; clone_size: NA; j_call: TRBJ2-7; d_call: NA; cdr3_aa: CASSLGDSEGSSYEQYF; cdr3_nt: TGTGCCAGCAGCTTAGGGGACTCCGAAGGGTCTTCCTACGAGCAGTACTTC
v_call: TRBV3-1/TRBV3-2; clone_size: NA; j_call: TRBJ2-1; d_call: NA; cdr3_aa: CASSQYPKGGSEQFF; cdr3_nt: TGTGCCAGCAGCCAATACCCGAAGGGTGGGAGTGAGCAGTTCTTC
v_call: TRBV27; clone_size: NA; j_call: TRBJ2-1; d_call: TRBD1; cdr3_aa: CASSIGQGAGNEQFF; cdr3_nt: TGTGCCAGCAGTATTGGACAGGGAGCTGGCAATGAGCAGTTCTTC
v_call: TRBV24-1; clone_size: NA; j_call: TRBJ1-1; d_call: TRBD1; cdr3_aa: CATQGPWGTEAFF; cdr3_nt: TGTGCCACACAGGGGCCCTGGGGGACTGAAGCTTTCTTT
v_call: TRBV7-2; clone_size: NA; j_call: TRBJ2-3; d_call: TRBD2; cdr3_aa: CASSRGGLGTDTQYF; cdr3_nt: TGTGCCAGCAGCAGGGGGGGACTAGGAACAGATACGCAGTATTTT
v_call: TRBV6-5; clone_size: NA; j_call: TRBJ2-3; d_call: NA; cdr3_aa: CASSYSLTSGRNTQYF; cdr3_nt: TGTGCCAGCAGTTACTCGTTAACTAGTGGGAGGAATACGCAGTATTTT
v_call: TRBV6-1; clone_size: NA; j_call: TRBJ1-2; d_call: NA; cdr3_aa: CASSEWGGYTF; cdr3_nt: TGTGCCAGCAGTGAATGGGGGGGCTACACCTTC
v_call: TRBV30; clone_size: NA; j_call: TRBJ1-2; d_call: TRBD1; cdr3_aa: CAWVNRGWSDGYTF; cdr3_nt: TGTGCCTGGGTTAACAGGGGCTGGTCGGATGGCTACACCTTC
v_call: TRBV5-4; clone_size: NA; j_call: TRBJ2-5; d_call: TRBD2; cdr3_aa: CASDYLGTSGSSGETQYF; cdr3_nt: TGTGCCAGCGACTATTTGGGGACTAGCGGGAGTTCGGGAGAGACCCAGTACTTC
v_call: TRBV18; clone_size: NA; j_call: TRBJ2-5; d_call: NA; cdr3_aa: CASSDLRGQETQYF; cdr3_nt: TGTGCCAGCTCAGATCTCAGGGGTCAGGAGACCCAGTACTTC
v_call: TRBV3-1/TRBV3-2; clone_size: NA; j_call: TRBJ1-1; d_call: TRBD1; cdr3_aa: CASSQELWDRVTFF; cdr3_nt: TGTGCCAGCAGCCAAGAACTATGGGACAGGGTTACTTTCTTT
v_call: TRBV11-3; clone_size: NA; j_call: TRBJ2-7; d_call: NA; cdr3_aa: CASSLAAYEQYF; cdr3_nt: TGTGCCAGCAGCTTGGCGGCCTACGAGCAGTACTTC
v_call: TRBV6-5; clone_size: NA; j_call: TRBJ1-5; d_call: TRBD1; cdr3_aa: CASSSTGANQPQHF; cdr3_nt: TGTGCCAGCAGTTCCACAGGGGCCAATCAGCCCCAGCATTTT
v_call: TRBV30; clone_size: NA; j_call: TRBJ1-5; d_call: TRBD1; cdr3_aa: CAWTDRGDQPQHF; cdr3_nt: TGTGCCTGGACGGACAGGGGGGATCAGCCCCAGCATTTT
v_call: TRBV7-3; clone_size: NA; j_call: TRBJ1-1; d_call: TRBD1; cdr3_aa: CASSPDRESTEAFF; cdr3_nt: TGTGCCAGCAGCCCGGACAGGGAAAGCACTGAAGCTTTCTTT
v_call: TRBV5-1; clone_size: NA; j_call: TRBJ2-1; d_call: NA; cdr3_aa: CASSLGVRDEQFF; cdr3_nt: TGCGCCAGCAGCTTGGGCGTGCGCGATGAGCAGTTCTTC
v_call: TRBV5-1; clone_size: NA; j_call: TRBJ2-5; d_call: TRBD2; cdr3_aa: CASRLAGGNQETQYF; cdr3_nt: TGCGCCAGCAGGCTAGCGGGAGGGAATCAAGAGACCCAGTACTTC
v_call: TRBV1; clone_size: NA; j_call: TRBJ2-7; d_call: NA; cdr3_aa: CTSSTSGGTSYEQYF; cdr3_nt: TGCACCAGCAGCACTAGCGGGGGGACCTCCTACGAGCAGTACTTC